This record covers a single TCR beta chain. The CDR3 is made up of 15 amino acids. The V gene's germline CDR1 is MNHEY and CDR2 SVGAGI. The ends were cut back, 6 bases at V and 5 bases at J, with 17 bases in the middle. The data originate from a study of control samples from healthy donors and cancer patients. The assay was immunoSEQ multiplex PCR, and TCRdb's table has in-frame clones only and misses some. Of about 98,000 clones in the sample, 75% to 85% were seen once. V is TRBV6-5 and J is TRBJ1-3, with a tentative D call TRBD1 (5 bases). The sequenced material came from blood. This TCR came from a woman aged 30 to 39 in good health. CDR3 residues: CASRVGTESRNTIYF. The CDR3 DNA reads TGTGCCAGCAGAGTGGGGACGGAGAGTCGAAACACCATATATTTT.